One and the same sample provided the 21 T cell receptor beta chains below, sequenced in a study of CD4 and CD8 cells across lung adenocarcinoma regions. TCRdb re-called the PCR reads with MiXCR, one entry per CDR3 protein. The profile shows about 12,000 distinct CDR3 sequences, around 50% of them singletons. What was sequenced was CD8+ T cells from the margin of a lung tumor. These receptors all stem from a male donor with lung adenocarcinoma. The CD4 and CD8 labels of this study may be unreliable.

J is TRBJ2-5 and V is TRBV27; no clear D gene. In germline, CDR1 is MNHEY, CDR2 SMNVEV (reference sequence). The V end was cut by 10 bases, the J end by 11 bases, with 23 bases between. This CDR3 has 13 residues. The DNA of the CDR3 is TGTGCCACCAGCCTTACAGCCACAAACATGCAGTACTTC. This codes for CATSLTATNMQYF.

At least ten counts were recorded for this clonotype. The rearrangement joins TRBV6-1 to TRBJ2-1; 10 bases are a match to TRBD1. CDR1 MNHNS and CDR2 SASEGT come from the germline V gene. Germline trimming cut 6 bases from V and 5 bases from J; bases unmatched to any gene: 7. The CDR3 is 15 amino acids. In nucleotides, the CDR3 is TGTGCCAGCAGAACGGGACAGGGGACCAACAATGAGCAGTTCTTC. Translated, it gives CASRTGQGTNNEQFF.

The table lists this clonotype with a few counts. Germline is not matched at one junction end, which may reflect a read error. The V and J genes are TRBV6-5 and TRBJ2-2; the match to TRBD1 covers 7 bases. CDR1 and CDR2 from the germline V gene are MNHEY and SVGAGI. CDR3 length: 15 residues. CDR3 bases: TGTGCCAGCAGTTACTCGCATAGCAGCACAGGGGCGCTGTATTTT. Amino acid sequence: CASSYSHSSTGALYF.

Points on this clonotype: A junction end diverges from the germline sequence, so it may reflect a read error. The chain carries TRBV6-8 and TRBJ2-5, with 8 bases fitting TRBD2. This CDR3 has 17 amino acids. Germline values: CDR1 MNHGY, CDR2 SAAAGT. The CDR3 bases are TGTGCCAGCAGTGAGGGACTAGGGGAACGGGGCGAAGATACCCAGTACTTC. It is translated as CASSEGLGERGEDTQYF.

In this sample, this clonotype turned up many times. The CDR3: CASSSLTGDPYEQYF. Here the CDR3 DNA reads TGTGCCAGCAGCTCCCTGACAGGGGACCCCTACGAGCAGTACTTC. The chain links TRBV7-8 to TRBJ2-1, with 8 bases that match TRBD1. The DNA end is more similar to TRBJ2-7, so the J call may be wrong. Per germline, CDR1 SGHVS and CDR2 FQNEAQ. This CDR3 comprises 15 residues.

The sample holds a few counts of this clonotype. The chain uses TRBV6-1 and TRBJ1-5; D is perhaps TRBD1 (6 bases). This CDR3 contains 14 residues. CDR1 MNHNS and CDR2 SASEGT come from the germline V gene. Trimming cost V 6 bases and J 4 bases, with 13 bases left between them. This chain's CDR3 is CASRRTGRNQPQHF. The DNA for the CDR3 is TGTGCCAGCAGACGCACAGGGAGGAATCAGCCCCAGCATTTT.

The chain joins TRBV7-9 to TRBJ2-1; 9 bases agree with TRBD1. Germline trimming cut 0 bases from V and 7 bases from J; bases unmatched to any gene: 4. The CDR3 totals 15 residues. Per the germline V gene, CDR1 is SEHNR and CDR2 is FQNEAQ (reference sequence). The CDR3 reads CASSLAGQGFNEQFF. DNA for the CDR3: TGTGCCAGCAGCTTAGCGGGACAGGGTTTTAATGAGCAGTTCTTC.

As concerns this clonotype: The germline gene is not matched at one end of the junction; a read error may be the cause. The DNA of the CDR3 is TGTGCCAGCAGGGGGAGGGGTCGGAAGATCCTGTCTTTC. This codes for CASRGRGRKILSF. V is TRBV27 and J is TRBJ2-5, with 7 positions matching TRBD2. The CDR3 consists of 13 residues. The germline V gene has CDR1 MNHEY and CDR2 SMNVEV (reference sequence).

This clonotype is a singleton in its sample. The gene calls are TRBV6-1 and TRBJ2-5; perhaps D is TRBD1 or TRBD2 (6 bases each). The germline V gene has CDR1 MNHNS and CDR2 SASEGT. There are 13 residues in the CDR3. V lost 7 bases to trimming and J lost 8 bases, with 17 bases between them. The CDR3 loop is CASIMGGPDTQYF. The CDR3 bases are TGTGCCAGCATAATGGGGGGCCCAGATACCCAGTACTTC.

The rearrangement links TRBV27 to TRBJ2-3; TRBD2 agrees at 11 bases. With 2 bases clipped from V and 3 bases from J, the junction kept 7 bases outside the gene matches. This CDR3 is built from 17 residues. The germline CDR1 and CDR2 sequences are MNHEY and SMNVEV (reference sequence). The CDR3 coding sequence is TGTGCCAGCAGTTTAGGCCTAGCGGGAGGTGGGACAGATACGCAGTATTTT. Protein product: CASSLGLAGGGTDTQYF.

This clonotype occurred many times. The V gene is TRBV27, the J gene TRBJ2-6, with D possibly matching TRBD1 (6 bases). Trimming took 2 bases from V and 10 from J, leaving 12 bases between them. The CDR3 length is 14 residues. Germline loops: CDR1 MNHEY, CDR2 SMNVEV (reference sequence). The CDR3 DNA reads TGTGCCAGCAGTTTACAGGGGTCCCCAAACGTCCTGACTTTC. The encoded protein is CASSLQGSPNVLTF.

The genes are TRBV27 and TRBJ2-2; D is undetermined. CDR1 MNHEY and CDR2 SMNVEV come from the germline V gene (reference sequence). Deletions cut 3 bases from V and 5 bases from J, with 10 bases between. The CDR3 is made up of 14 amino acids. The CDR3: CASSFWVGTGELFF. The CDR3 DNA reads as TGTGCCAGCAGTTTTTGGGTGGGGACCGGGGAGCTGTTTTTT.

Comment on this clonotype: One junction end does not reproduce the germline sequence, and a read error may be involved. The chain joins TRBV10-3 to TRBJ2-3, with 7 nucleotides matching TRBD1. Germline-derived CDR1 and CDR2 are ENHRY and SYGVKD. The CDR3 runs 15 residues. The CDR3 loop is CAGGEGARVPETQYF. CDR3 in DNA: TGTGCCGGGGGTGAGGGGGCGAGAGTCCCAGAGACGCAGTACTTT.

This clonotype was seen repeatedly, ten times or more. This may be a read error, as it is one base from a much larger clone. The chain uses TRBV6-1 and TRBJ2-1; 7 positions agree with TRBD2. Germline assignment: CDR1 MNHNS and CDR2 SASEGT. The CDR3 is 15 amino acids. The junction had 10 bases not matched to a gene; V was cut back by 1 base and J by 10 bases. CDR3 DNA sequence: TGTGCCAGCAGTGAAGAAGGTCTAGCGGCCTACGAGCAGTTCTTC. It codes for CASSEEGLAAYEQFF.

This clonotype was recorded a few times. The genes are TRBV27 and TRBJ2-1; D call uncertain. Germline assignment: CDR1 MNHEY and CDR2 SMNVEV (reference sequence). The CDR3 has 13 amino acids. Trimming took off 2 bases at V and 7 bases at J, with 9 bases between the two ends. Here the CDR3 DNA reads TGTGCCAGCAGTTTACAGCACCGGAATGAGCAGTTCTTC. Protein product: CASSLQHRNEQFF.

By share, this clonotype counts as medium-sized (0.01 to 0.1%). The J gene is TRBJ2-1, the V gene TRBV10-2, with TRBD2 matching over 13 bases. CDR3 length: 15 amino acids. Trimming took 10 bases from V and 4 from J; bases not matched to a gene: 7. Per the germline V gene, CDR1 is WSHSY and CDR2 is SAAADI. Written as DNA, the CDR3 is TGCGCCACCGCACTAGCGGGAGGGTTATACAATGAGCAGTTCTTC. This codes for CATALAGGLYNEQFF.

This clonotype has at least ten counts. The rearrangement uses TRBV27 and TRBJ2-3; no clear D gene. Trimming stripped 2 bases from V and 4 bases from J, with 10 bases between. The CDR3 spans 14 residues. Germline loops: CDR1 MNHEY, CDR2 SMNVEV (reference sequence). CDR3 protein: CASSLLPPPDTQYF. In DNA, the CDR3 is TGTGCCAGCAGTTTACTCCCCCCTCCAGATACGCAGTATTTT.

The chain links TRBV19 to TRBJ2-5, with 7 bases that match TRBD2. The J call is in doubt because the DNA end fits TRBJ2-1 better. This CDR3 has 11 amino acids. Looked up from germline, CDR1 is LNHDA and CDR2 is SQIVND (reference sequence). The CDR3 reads CASMGRDYQFF. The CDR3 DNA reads TGTGCCAGTATGGGAAGGGACTACCAGTTCTTC.

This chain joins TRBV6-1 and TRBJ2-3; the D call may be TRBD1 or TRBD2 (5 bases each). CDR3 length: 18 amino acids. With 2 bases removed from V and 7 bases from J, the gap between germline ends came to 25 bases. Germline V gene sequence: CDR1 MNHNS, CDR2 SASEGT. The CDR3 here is CASSEIGTGLRAKNTQYF. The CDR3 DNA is TGTGCCAGCAGTGAAATCGGGACGGGGCTGAGAGCCAAAAATACGCAGTATTTT.

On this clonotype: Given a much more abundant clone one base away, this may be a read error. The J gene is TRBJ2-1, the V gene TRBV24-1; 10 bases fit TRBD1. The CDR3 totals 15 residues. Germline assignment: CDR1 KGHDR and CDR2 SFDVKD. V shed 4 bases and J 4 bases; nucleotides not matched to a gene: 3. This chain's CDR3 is CATSDQGQGYNEQFF. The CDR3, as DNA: TGTGCCACCAGTGACCAGGGACAGGGGTACAATGAGCAGTTCTTC.

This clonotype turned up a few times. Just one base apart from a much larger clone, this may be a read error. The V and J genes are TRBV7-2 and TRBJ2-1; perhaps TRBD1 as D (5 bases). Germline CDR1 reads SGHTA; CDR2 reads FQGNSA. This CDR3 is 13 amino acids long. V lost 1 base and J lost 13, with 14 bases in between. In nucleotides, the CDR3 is TGTGCCAGCAGCTTAGGACAGCAAGAGACCCAGTTCTTC. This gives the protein CASSLGQQETQFF.